This is a list of T cell receptor beta chains from one sample in a study of blood T cell repertoires in COVID-19. Measured with immunoSEQ multiplex PCR; TCRdb has only the in-frame clones, and not every one. Of around 63,000 clones listed, 72% are singletons. The specimen sequenced was peripheral blood. These TCRs come from a woman in her 70s with COVID-19, enrolled during active disease. Each CDR3 is given without its conserved first and last residue. A D gene is named only where the DNA matches it firmly.

d_gene,v_gene,j_gene,CDR3aa
.,TRBV7-2,TRBJ2-3,ASRSTDTQY
.,TRBV9,TRBJ2-3,ASSVDRWRGSDTQY
TRBD2,TRBV7-2,TRBJ2-5,ASSPQASGQETQY
TRBD1,TRBV9,TRBJ1-1,ASSTDRGQVNTEAF
.,TRBV5-1,TRBJ2-7,ASSSGQSSYEQY
.,TRBV27,TRBJ1-4,ASSPQGANEKLF
TRBD2,TRBV5-5,TRBJ2-3,ASSLNGGVNTQY
.,TRBV5-1,TRBJ1-6,ASSLWAGGGISPLH
.,TRBV25-1,TRBJ2-2,ASSGGHHTGELF
.,TRBV7-2,TRBJ2-3,ASSPRDSGGETQY
.,TRBV6-1,TRBJ1-5,ASSDGYSNQPQH
TRBD1,TRBV28,TRBJ1-1,ASSSPDRGANTEAF
TRBD1,TRBV6-5,TRBJ2-1,ASRRTGAQF
TRBD1,TRBV6-4,TRBJ2-3,ASSYGQGHTDTQY
.,TRBV19,TRBJ1-1,ASSIAGINPPNTEAF
.,TRBV7-9,TRBJ1-2,ASSPGAGVVYGYT
.,TRBV6-6,TRBJ2-5,ASTGFGRSPQETQY
TRBD1,TRBV5-6,TRBJ1-4,ASSLTGGTNEKLF
.,TRBV12-3/TRBV12-4,TRBJ1-1,ASSKRGVTEAF
.,TRBV7-2,TRBJ2-1,ASRGPVPAGNEQF
.,TRBV3-1/TRBV3-2,TRBJ2-2,ASSPRGAATGELF
.,TRBV18,TRBJ1-4,ASSPGAANEKLF